This T cell receptor (beta chain) was retrieved from a study of T cell clonotyping in hematopoietic cell transplantation. Broader study findings: At the given depth, recipient repertoires were over 97% de novo clonotypes. Recipient TCR diversity dropped after transplant; expanded clonotypes rose from day 30 to 180. Higher Inverse Simpson Index values in graft donor and pretransplant recipient predicted broader posttransplant TCR diversity.

Germline CDR1 is SGHAT and CDR2 is FQNNGV. The CDR3 totals 15 residues. The V end lost 8 bases, the J end lost 2 bases, and 15 bases lay between the germline ends. Blood collection times were about day -28 and days 30, 100, 180 posttransplant. Method: immunoSEQ multiplex PCR; TCRdb's copy keeps in-frame clones and lacks some. In the table there are 7,000 or so clones, around nine tenths of which are singletons. A single count supports this clone. No antigen is known for it. This TCR was recovered from a female patient aged 50 to 65 who had an allogeneic stem cell transplant from an unrelated donor, so the T cells may come from the graft donor. Some clones in this sample may be carry-over from other donors' samples. The rearrangement joins TRBV11-2 to TRBJ2-2, with D hard to call. The sequencing here drew on PBMCs, taken 30 days after allogeneic stem cell transplant. The CDR3 region is CASSVPVINTGELFF. The CDR3 bases are TGTGCCAGCTCAGTGCCTGTGATAAACACCGGGGAGCTGTTTTTT. Supplemented by reference TRBV11-2 and TRBJ2-2, the full variable domain reads EAGVAQSPRYKIIEKRQSVAFWCNPISGHATLYWYQQILGQGPKLLIQFQNNGVVDDSQLPKDRFSAERLKGVDSTLKIQPAKLEDSAVYLCASSVPVINTGELFFGEGSRLTVL.